This T cell receptor beta chain was observed in a study of tumor-infiltrating lymphocytes in primary liver carcinoma. From approximately 490 ng total RNA, TCR beta cDNA was generated with a primer in the constant region. The TCR beta library was amplified through three nested multiplex PCR rounds in a modified ARM-PCR procedure. The study ran its first two PCR rounds for around 10 cycles each, using TRBV1-TRBV30 forward primers and a C-beta reverse primer. TCRdb fed the multiplex PCR reads into MiXCR, producing one record per CDR3 protein. The sample shows more than 70,000 distinct CDR3 sequences, 72% of them seen only once. This CDR3 contains 12 residues. Germline V gene sequence: CDR1 LGHNT, CDR2 FRNRAP. Whole-study results and caveats: Tumor region pairs outstripped tumor-adjacent and tumor-blood pairs in overlap.

About this clonotype: The antigen is unknown. Compared with germline, one end of the junction differs, possibly owing to a read error.

Between about 19 and 34 mg of unsorted bulk tissue served as the source from which RNA and DNA were co-extracted. Sequencing was carried out using liver tumor tissue from sampling region 1. As for subset: tumor region T1, superior pole. V usage is TRBV12-5 and J usage is TRBJ1-1, with unresolved D. The receptor was derived from a man between 35 and 55 years old with primary liver carcinoma and hepatitis B virus infection. CDR3 sequence (DNA): TGTGCTAGTGGTTTGGGGCAGAGCGAAGCTCTCTTT. It yields the protein CASGLGQSEALF. The complete variable domain, with remaining parts taken from reference TRBV12-5 and TRBJ1-1, reads DARVTQTPRHKVTEMGQEVTMRCQPILGHNTVFWYRQTMMQGLELLAYFRNRAPLDDSGMPKDRFSAEMPDATLATLKIQPSEPRDSAVYFCASGLGQSEALFGQGTRLTVV.